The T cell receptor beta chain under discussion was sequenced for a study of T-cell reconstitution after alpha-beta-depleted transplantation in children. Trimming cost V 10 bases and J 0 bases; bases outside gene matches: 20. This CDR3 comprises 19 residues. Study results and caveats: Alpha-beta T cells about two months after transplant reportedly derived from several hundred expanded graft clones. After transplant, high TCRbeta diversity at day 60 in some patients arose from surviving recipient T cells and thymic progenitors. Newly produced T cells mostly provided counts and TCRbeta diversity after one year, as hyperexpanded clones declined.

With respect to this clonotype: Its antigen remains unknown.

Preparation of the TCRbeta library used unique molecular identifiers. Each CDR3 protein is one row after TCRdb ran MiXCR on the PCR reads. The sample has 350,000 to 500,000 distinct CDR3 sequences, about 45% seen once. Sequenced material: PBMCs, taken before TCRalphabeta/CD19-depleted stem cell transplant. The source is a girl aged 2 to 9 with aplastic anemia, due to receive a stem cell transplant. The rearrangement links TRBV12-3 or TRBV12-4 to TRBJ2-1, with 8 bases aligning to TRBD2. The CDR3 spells CAICFPAGALLSSYNEQFF. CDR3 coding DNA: TGTGCCATCTGTTTTCCAGCGGGAGCACTCTTGAGCTCCTACAATGAGCAGTTCTTC.